This paragraph covers one TCR beta chain sequence. This entry comes from a study of T cell changes during pregnancy in multiple sclerosis. Libraries were prepared by immunoSEQ multiplex PCR; TCRdb keeps only in-frame clonotypes and omits some of them. Of 25,000 to 40,000 clones listed, around 89% were seen once; the top ten hold about 6.4%. J was trimmed by 0 bases and V by 2 bases; bases with no gene match: 6. The CDR3 runs 16 residues. The V gene's germline CDR1 is SGHNT and CDR2 YYREEE (reference sequence). The source of this sequence is a female donor with multiple sclerosis, enrolled in a pregnancy study. This specimen was CD8+ T cells from peripheral blood mononuclear cells, taken in the second trimester of pregnancy. This chain connects TRBV5-4 to TRBJ2-7; TRBD1 agrees at 9 bases. The CDR3 sequence is CASSFRGQGPSYEQYF. The DNA for the CDR3 is TGTGCCAGCAGCTTTAGGGGACAGGGCCCCTCCTACGAGCAGTACTTC.